This entry is about one T cell receptor (beta chain). These data come from a study of blood T cells in healthy people across ages. The authors ran a second PCR of about 6 to 11 cycles using a sample-barcoded 5' primer and a J-beta primer mix. MiXCR, applied by TCRdb to the 5' RACE reads, yields one record per CDR3 protein. The table lists fewer than 800,000 distinct CDR3 sequences, roughly 25% of them singletons. The germline V and J ends were trimmed by 2 bases and 3 bases, with 12 bases remaining between them. Per the germline V gene, CDR1 is SGHRS and CDR2 is YFSETQ. The CDR3 has 14 amino acids. This sample also appeared in a second study, on T cells of mothers and their children.

Source material: blood. V gene TRBV5-1 combines with J gene TRBJ2-7; D call uncertain. The receptor comes from a boy aged 5-17 years in good health. The CDR3 spells CASSLNSWGYEQYF. As DNA, the CDR3 is TGCGCCAGCAGCTTAAACAGTTGGGGCTACGAGCAGTACTTC.